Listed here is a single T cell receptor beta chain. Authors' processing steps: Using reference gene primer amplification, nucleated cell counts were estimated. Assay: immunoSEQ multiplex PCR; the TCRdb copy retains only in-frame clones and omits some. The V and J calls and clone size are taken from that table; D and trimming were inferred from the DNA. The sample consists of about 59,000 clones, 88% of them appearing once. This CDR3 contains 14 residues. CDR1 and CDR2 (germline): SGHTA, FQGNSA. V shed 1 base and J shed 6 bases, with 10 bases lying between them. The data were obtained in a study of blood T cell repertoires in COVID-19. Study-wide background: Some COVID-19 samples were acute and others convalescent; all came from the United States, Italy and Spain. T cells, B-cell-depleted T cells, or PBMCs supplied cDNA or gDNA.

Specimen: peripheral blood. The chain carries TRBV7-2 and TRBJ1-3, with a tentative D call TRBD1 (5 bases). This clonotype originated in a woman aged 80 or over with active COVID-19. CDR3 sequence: CASSLVGLENTIYF. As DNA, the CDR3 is TGTGCCAGCAGCTTAGTGGGGCTGGAAAACACCATATATTTT.